Listed below are T cell receptor beta chains from one sample, sequenced in a study of T cell responses to AZD1222 COVID-19 vaccine. The repertoire was sequenced with immunoSEQ multiplex PCR; TCRdb's copy has only in-frame clones and lacks some. The sample holds 150,000 to 200,000 clones, more than 85% seen once. The sequences come from peripheral blood, collected 28 days after the second AZD1222 dose. These receptors were collected from an adult who received the AZD1222 COVID-19 vaccine. The CDR3 runs from the conserved cysteine through the conserved F or W. Each record gives: V gene, D gene, J gene, clone size, CDR3 DNA, CDR3 protein. A D gene is named only where the DNA matches it firmly. A clone size is listed for some rows: how often the clone was seen (once, few, many), or a class if it is expanded.

TRBV5-8	NA	TRBJ1-1	NA	TGTGCCAGCAGCCATGGACAGTGGATGAACACTGAAGCTTTCTTT	CASSHGQWMNTEAFF
TRBV18	TRBD1	TRBJ2-1	NA	TGTGCCACAAGGAGACAGGGGGTCTACAATGAGCAGTTCTTC	CATRRQGVYNEQFF
TRBV20-1	NA	TRBJ1-1	NA	TGCAGTGCTAGTCAGGTCATGGGCACTGAAGCTTTCTTT	CSASQVMGTEAFF
TRBV3-1/TRBV3-2	NA	TRBJ1-1	medium-sized	TGTGCCAGCAGCCGTTCTTTGACTGAAGCTTTCTTT	CASSRSLTEAFF
TRBV5-1	TRBD2	TRBJ2-3	NA	TGCGCCAGCAGACTCCTAGCGGGAGGGGGTGGCACAGATACGCAGTATTTT	CASRLLAGGGGTDTQYF
TRBV2	NA	TRBJ2-2	NA	TGTGCCACCCGGGAACTAGCTGGGAACACCGGGGAGCTGTTTTTT	CATRELAGNTGELFF
TRBV29-1	TRBD1	TRBJ2-2	NA	TGCAGCGTTGCTGCTGTGGACAGGGCTGGCGGGGAGCTGTTTTTT	CSVAAVDRAGGELFF
TRBV15	NA	TRBJ2-2	NA	TGTGCCACCAGCAGCACTTGGGCCGGGGAGCTGTTTTTT	CATSSTWAGELFF
TRBV7-6	TRBD1	TRBJ1-1	NA	TGTGCCAGCAGCCGGGACAGCGGTGTTACTGAAGCTTTCTTT	CASSRDSGVTEAFF
TRBV27	NA	TRBJ1-5	NA	TGTGCCAGCCGAGGCCGTGGCAATCAGCCCCAGCATTTT	CASRGRGNQPQHF
TRBV28	NA	TRBJ1-4	NA	TGTGCCAGCAGTTTGGTTACTTCGGAAAAACTGTTTTTT	CASSLVTSEKLFF
TRBV5-6	TRBD2	TRBJ2-1	NA	TGTGCCAGCAGCGTAGGACTAGAGGAGGTCTTC	CASSVGLEEVF
TRBV9	NA	TRBJ1-1	NA	TGTGCCAGCAGCGTAGTTGGAACTGAAGCTTTCTTT	CASSVVGTEAFF
TRBV6-6	NA	TRBJ2-1	NA	TGTGCCAGCAGTCCGAGAGCCGTAGGGGCCTCCTACAATGAGCAGTTCTTC	CASSPRAVGASYNEQFF
TRBV7-9	NA	TRBJ2-2	NA	TGTGCCAGCAGCTTTTCGACGGACTTAGGGGAGCTGTTTTTT	CASSFSTDLGELFF